The 29 T cell receptor beta chains below come from one sample, sequenced in a study of shared clonotypes between healthy human individuals. Repertoires were generated with immunoSEQ multiplex PCR, while TCRdb's copy carries only in-frame clones and drops some. Of some 2.3 million clones in the sample, just over 90% were seen once. Sequencing was done on a sample of naive CD4+ T cells from PBMCs. Subset given: CD45RA+ positively selected. These TCRs come from a man between 18 and 29 years old in good health. Some clones in this sample may be carry-over from other donors' samples.

In its sample, this clone was seen once. The chain has TRBV28 and TRBJ1-2; D gene uncertain. Germline V CDR1 and CDR2: MDHEN, SYDVKM. V was shortened by 5 bases and J by 1 base, with 8 bases between the two germline ends. The CDR3 is 13 amino acids. This CDR3 is CASSHNNNYGYTF. Here the CDR3 DNA reads TGTGCCAGCAGTCATAACAATAACTATGGCTACACCTTC.

The chain joins TRBV4-2 to TRBJ2-3; 8 positions match TRBD2. Germline V gene lookup returns CDR1 LGHNA and CDR2 YNFKEQ. The CDR3 runs 17 residues. J was trimmed by 6 bases and V by 2 bases; bases with no gene match: 13. The DNA for the CDR3 is TGTGCCAGCAGCCAACAAAAGGCGGGACTAGTGCTGGATACGCAGTATTTT. Translation gives CASSQQKAGLVLDTQYF.

This chain joins TRBV7-9 and TRBJ2-3; 7 nucleotides match TRBD1. Trimming cost V 0 bases and J 4 bases; bases outside gene matches: 16. The CDR3 runs to 19 residues. CDR1 and CDR2 (germline): SEHNR, FQNEAQ (reference sequence). The CDR3 reads CASSLASLVGQARADTQYF. The CDR3 nucleotides are TGTGCCAGCAGCTTAGCTAGTTTGGTAGGACAGGCGCGGGCAGATACGCAGTATTTT.

The chain has TRBV5-4 and TRBJ2-3, with TRBD1 matching 11 bases. CDR3 length equals 15 residues. Per the germline V gene, CDR1 is SGHNT and CDR2 is YYREEE (reference sequence). J lost 6 bases, V lost 0 bases, and 3 bases had no gene match. The CDR3 spells CASSLADRGLDTQYF. Here the CDR3 DNA reads TGTGCCAGCAGCTTGGCGGACAGGGGGCTGGATACGCAGTATTTT. Combining the CDR3 with reference TRBV5-4 and TRBJ2-3 gives the whole variable domain ETGVTQSPTHLIKTRGQQVTLRCSSQSGHNTVSWYQQALGQGPQFIFQYYREEENGRGNFPPRFSGLQFPNYSSELNVNALELDDSALYLCASSLADRGLDTQYFGPGTRLTVL.

This chain connects TRBV28 to TRBJ1-2; 8 nucleotides match TRBD1. V shed 7 bases and J 4 bases; nucleotides not matched to a gene: 14. The CDR3 runs 16 residues. The germline CDR1 and CDR2 sequences are MDHEN and SYDVKM. CDR3 sequence: CASTLKWQGAIYGYTF. In nucleotides, the CDR3 is TGTGCCAGCACCCTGAAGTGGCAGGGGGCCATCTATGGCTACACCTTC.

With respect to this clone: Germline is not matched at one junction end, which may reflect a read error. The chain couples TRBV7-3 to TRBJ1-1, with TRBD1 matching 9 bases. CDR1 is SGHTA, CDR2 FQGTGA, per germline. The CDR3 is 15 residues long. The CDR3 protein is CASSITTGGYTEAFF. In DNA form, the CDR3 reads TGTGCCAGCAGCATAACCACAGGGGGCTACACTGAAGCTTTCTTT.

This clone was detected only once. The chain uses TRBV4-1 and TRBJ1-5; a weak D match, TRBD1 (6 bases). CDR1 MGHRA and CDR2 YSYEKL come from the germline V gene. The CDR3 contains 19 residues. V lost 0 bases and J 0 bases, leaving 18 bases between the germline ends. The CDR3 reads CASSQDPRGGDYSNQPQHF. Here the CDR3 DNA reads TGCGCCAGCAGCCAAGACCCTAGGGGGGGCGACTATAGCAATCAGCCCCAGCATTTT.

The CDR3, as DNA: TGTGCCAGCTCACCTTCCTTAGGATCCGGATACGGCTATGGCTACACCTTC. Protein product: CASSPSLGSGYGYGYTF. V usage is TRBV18 and J usage is TRBJ1-2; D is unresolved. The V gene lost 3 bases and the J gene lost 4 bases, with 21 bases spanning the gap. Per the germline V gene, CDR1 is KGHSH and CDR2 is LQKENI. This CDR3 region has 17 residues.

The rearrangement joins TRBV9 to TRBJ1-5; D uncertain. This CDR3 has 14 amino acids. The germline V and J ends were trimmed by 0 bases and 4 bases, with 8 bases remaining between them. Per germline, CDR1 SGDLS and CDR2 YYNGEE. The CDR3, as DNA: TGTGCCAGCAGCGTAGGCAAAGGGAATCAGCCCCAGCATTTT. Encoded protein: CASSVGKGNQPQHF.

V and J are TRBV28 and TRBJ1-5; D is undetermined. V was pared by 10 bases and J by 7 bases, with 20 bases between. The CDR3 runs 14 residues. Per germline, CDR1 MDHEN and CDR2 SYDVKM. CDR3 DNA sequence: TGTGCCACCTTCGGGCTCGGCGCTAACCAGCCCCAGCATTTT. Translating it yields CATFGLGANQPQHF.

The V call is TRBV29-1, the J call TRBJ2-7; maybe TRBD2 (5 bases). Germline loops: CDR1 SQVTM, CDR2 ANQGSEA. The CDR3 runs 18 residues. V dropped 6 bases and J dropped 6 bases, with 33 bases sitting between them. CDR3: CSVVEGLRARAGVGEQYF. CDR3 DNA sequence: TGCAGCGTCGTTGAGGGCTTGCGGGCCAGAGCCGGGGTAGGCGAGCAGTACTTC.

The chain employs TRBV5-6 and TRBJ1-1; tentatively, D is TRBD1 (6 bases). The CDR3 covers 14 residues. Germline V gene data show CDR1 as SGHDT and CDR2 as YYEEEE. V was clipped by 0 bases and J by 10 bases, with 16 bases between them. CDR3 in DNA: TGTGCCAGCAGCTTGGGAAGAGGACAGTCGATAGCTTTCTTT. Translating gives CASSLGRGQSIAFF.

V gene TRBV7-8 combines with J gene TRBJ1-2; D might be TRBD1 (5 bases). Germline assignment: CDR1 SGHVS and CDR2 FQNEAQ. This CDR3 spans 17 amino acids. Trimming removed 5 bases at V and 3 bases at J, with 22 bases between. DNA for the CDR3: TGTGCCAGCAGCCCAGCCCGGCGGGGGAGGTCTTACTATGGCTACACCTTC. Protein product: CASSPARRGRSYYGYTF.

Note on this clone: Other DNA sequences in the same sample also yield this CDR3. This rearrangement joins TRBV5-1 to TRBJ1-2; 9 bases are shared with TRBD1. Germline values: CDR1 SGHRS, CDR2 YFSETQ. V was clipped by 0 bases and J by 0 bases; unmatched bases: 0. This CDR3 contains 15 residues. CDR3 DNA sequence: TGCGCCAGCAGCTTGGGGACAGGGGCTAACTATGGCTACACCTTC. It encodes CASSLGTGANYGYTF.

The genes are TRBV6-6 and TRBJ1-5; D remains ambiguous. V lost 5 bases to trimming and J lost 6 bases, with 11 bases between them. The CDR3 is 13 residues long. Germline values: CDR1 MNHNY, CDR2 SVGAGI (reference sequence). Here the CDR3 reads CASSTRGGQPQHF. In DNA form, the CDR3 reads TGTGCCAGCAGTACGCGGGGAGGTCAGCCCCAGCATTTT.

The V call is TRBV6-5, the J call TRBJ2-2; D is unclear. From germline, CDR1 is MNHEY and CDR2 SVGAGI. This CDR3 spans 13 amino acids. V dropped 8 bases and J dropped 4 bases, with 11 bases sitting between them. CDR3 DNA: TGTGCCAGCCGACCTAGAGCCACCGGGGAGCTGTTTTTT. Its protein product is CASRPRATGELFF.

This chain connects TRBV29-1 to TRBJ1-4; 7 nucleotides line up with TRBD1. Germline V gives CDR1 SQVTM, CDR2 ANQGSEA. Trimming at V came to 4 bases and at J to 10 bases, leaving 12 bases not matched to a gene. The length of the CDR3 is 14 residues. The chain's CDR3 is CSVAGTAPGGKLFF. The CDR3 nucleotides read TGCAGCGTTGCTGGGACAGCGCCCGGGGGAAAACTGTTTTTT.

This rearrangement joins TRBV5-6 to TRBJ1-5; weak D call: TRBD1 (6 bases). With 3 bases removed from V and 0 bases from J, the gap between germline ends came to 13 bases. From germline, CDR1 is SGHDT and CDR2 YYEEEE. The CDR3 sequence is 16 residues long. The DNA for the CDR3 is TGTGCCAGCAGCTACGCTGGGGGCAGTAGCAATCAGCCCCAGCATTTT. As protein: CASSYAGGSSNQPQHF.

This chain joins TRBV5-1 and TRBJ2-7; 7 positions match TRBD2. The CDR3 consists of 17 residues. V shed 0 bases, J shed 2 bases, and the junction held 11 bases outside the gene matches. CDR1 is SGHRS, CDR2 YFSETQ, per germline. CDR3 DNA sequence: TGCGCCAGCAGCTTGGCTGCTAGCGGCGGTAGCACCTACGAGCAGTACTTC. Its translation is CASSLAASGGSTYEQYF.

Comments on this clone: The same CDR3 is also encoded by other DNA sequences in this sample. The genes are TRBV5-4 and TRBJ1-4; D ambiguous. Germline assignment: CDR1 SGHNT and CDR2 YYREEE (reference sequence). The CDR3 is made up of 15 amino acids. V was pared by 0 bases and J by 2 bases, with 8 bases between. CDR3 nucleotide sequence: TGTGCCAGCAGCTTGGGCGGTGGTACTAATGAAAAACTGTTTTTT. It encodes CASSLGGGTNEKLFF.

The chain is built from TRBV15 and TRBJ2-7, with TRBD1 matching over 8 bases. CDR3 length equals 15 residues. Germline assignment: CDR1 LNHNV and CDR2 YYDKDF (reference sequence). V shed 1 base and J 3 bases; nucleotides not matched to a gene: 5. The CDR3 protein is CATSRAGGQGYEQYF. In DNA form, the CDR3 reads TGTGCCACCAGCAGAGCCGGAGGACAGGGCTACGAGCAGTACTTC.

The chain has TRBV6-6 and TRBJ1-2; tentative D call: TRBD1 (6 bases). Germline V gene lookup returns CDR1 MNHNY and CDR2 SVGAGI (reference sequence). The CDR3 totals 16 residues. Between the trimmed V and J ends, which lost 10 bases and 3 bases, there was a span of 24 bases. The CDR3 region has the DNA TGTGCCACCCTAGTCCGGACAGCCACTTGGGACTATGGCTACACCTTC. Residues: CATLVRTATWDYGYTF.

The V and J genes are TRBV7-3 and TRBJ2-7, with D possibly being TRBD2 (6 bases). V was trimmed by 5 bases and J by 3 bases, leaving 14 bases between them. The CDR3 spans 14 residues. Germline V gives CDR1 SGHTA, CDR2 FQGTGA. The CDR3 nucleotides read TGTGCCAGCAGCGTGGGAGGTCAAGGCTACGAGCAGTACTTC. Its translation: CASSVGGQGYEQYF.

The J gene is TRBJ2-3, the V gene TRBV5-1; 7 bases are shared with TRBD2. Germline-derived CDR1 and CDR2 are SGHRS and YFSETQ. This CDR3 spans 14 amino acids. V was clipped by 4 bases and J by 2 bases; unmatched bases: 4. The CDR3 protein is CASSGGTNTDTQYF. In DNA, the CDR3 is TGCGCCAGCAGCGGGGGGACTAACACAGATACGCAGTATTTT.

The chain joins TRBV5-1 to TRBJ1-2; D not certain. Germline CDR1 and CDR2: SGHRS and YFSETQ. CDR3 length: 13 amino acids. V lost 4 bases, J lost 8 bases, and 15 bases lay in between. CDR3 protein: CASSPITEGGYTF. CDR3 sequence (DNA): TGCGCCAGCAGCCCTATTACAGAGGGAGGCTACACCTTC.

This clone is a singleton in its sample. V usage is TRBV5-1 and J usage is TRBJ2-3, with 12 positions matching TRBD2. Trimming cost V 4 bases and J 2 bases; bases outside gene matches: 5. CDR3 length: 16 amino acids. Germline CDR1 is SGHRS and CDR2 is YFSETQ. CDR3 bases: TGCGCCAGCAGCATGGCTAGCGGGAGGGCCACAGATACGCAGTATTTT. Translated: CASSMASGRATDTQYF.

This sequence joins TRBV4-3 and TRBJ2-3; 8 positions agree with TRBD1. The germline V gene encodes CDR1 LGHNA and CDR2 YSLEER. CDR3 length: 16 amino acids. The ends lost 4 bases at V and 4 bases at J; junction bases unmatched: 10. The CDR3 bases are TGCGCCAGCAGCCCCCGCAACAGGGGGTTATCAGATACGCAGTATTTT. This codes for CASSPRNRGLSDTQYF.

The genes are TRBV7-2 and TRBJ1-2; D is possibly TRBD1 (5 bases). The ends were cut back, 5 bases at V and 8 bases at J, with 18 bases in the middle. Germline values: CDR1 SGHTA, CDR2 FQGNSA. CDR3 length equals 14 residues. CDR3 residues: CASSPGLRVGGYTF. The DNA for the CDR3 is TGTGCCAGCAGCCCGGGTCTCAGGGTCGGCGGCTACACCTTC.

The rearrangement uses TRBV2 and TRBJ1-1; D gene uncertain. CDR1 is SNHLY and CDR2 is FYNNEI in the germline V gene. The V end was cut by 2 bases, the J end by 2 bases, with 9 bases between. This CDR3 has 14 residues. The CDR3 spells CASSELVSNTEAFF. The DNA of the CDR3 is TGTGCCAGCAGTGAATTGGTCAGCAACACTGAAGCTTTCTTT.